The TCR beta chain described here comes from a study of T-cell reconstitution after alpha-beta-depleted transplantation in children. Preparation of the TCRbeta library used unique molecular identifiers. From the PCR reads, TCRdb called clonotypes with MiXCR, one entry per CDR3 protein. This sample has roughly 500,000 distinct CDR3 sequences, with under 15% found just once. The CDR3 consists of 15 residues. Looked up from germline, CDR1 is SGHTA and CDR2 is FQGNSA. As for this clonotype: One end of the junction varies from germline; a read error may be responsible.

V gene TRBV7-2 combines with J gene TRBJ1-1; D is undetermined. The receptor was derived from a human donor who donated a stem cell graft to a child with combined immunodeficiency. This sample comprised PBMCs from the stem cell graft donor, obtained from the stem cell graft. CDR3 sequence (DNA): TGTGTCAGCAGCTTAGGCCCCTCGATGAACACTGAAGCTTTCTTT. Translating it yields CVSSLGPSMNTEAFF.